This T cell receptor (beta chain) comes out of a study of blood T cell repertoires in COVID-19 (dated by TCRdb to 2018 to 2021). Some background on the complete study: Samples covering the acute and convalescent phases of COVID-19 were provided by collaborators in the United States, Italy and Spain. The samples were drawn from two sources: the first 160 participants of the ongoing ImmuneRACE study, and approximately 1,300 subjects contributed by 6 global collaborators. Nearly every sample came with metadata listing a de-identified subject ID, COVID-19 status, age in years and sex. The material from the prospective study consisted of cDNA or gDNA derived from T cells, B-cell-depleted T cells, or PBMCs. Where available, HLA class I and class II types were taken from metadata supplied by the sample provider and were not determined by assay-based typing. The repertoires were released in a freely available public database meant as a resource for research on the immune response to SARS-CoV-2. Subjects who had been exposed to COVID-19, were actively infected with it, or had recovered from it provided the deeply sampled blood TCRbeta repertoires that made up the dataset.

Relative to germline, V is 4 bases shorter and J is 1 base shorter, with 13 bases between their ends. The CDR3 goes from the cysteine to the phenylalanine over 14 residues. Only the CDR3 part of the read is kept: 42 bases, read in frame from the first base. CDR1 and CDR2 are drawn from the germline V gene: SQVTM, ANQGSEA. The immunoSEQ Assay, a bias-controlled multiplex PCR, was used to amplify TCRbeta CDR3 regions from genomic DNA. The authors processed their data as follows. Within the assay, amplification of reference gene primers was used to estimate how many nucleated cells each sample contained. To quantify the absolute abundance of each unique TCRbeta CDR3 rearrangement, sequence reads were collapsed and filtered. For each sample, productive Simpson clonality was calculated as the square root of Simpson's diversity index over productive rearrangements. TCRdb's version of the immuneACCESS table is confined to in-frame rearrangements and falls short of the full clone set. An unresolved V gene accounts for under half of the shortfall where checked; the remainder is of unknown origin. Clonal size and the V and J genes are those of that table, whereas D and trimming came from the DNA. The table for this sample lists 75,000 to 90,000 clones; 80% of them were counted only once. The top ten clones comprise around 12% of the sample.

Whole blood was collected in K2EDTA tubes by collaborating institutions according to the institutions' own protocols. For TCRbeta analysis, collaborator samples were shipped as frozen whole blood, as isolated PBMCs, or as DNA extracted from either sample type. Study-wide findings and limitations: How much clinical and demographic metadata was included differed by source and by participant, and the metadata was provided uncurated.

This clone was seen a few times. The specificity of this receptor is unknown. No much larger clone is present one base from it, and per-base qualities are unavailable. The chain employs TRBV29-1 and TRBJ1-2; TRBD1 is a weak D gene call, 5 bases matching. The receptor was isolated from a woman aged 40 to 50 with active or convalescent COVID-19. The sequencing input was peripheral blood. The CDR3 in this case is CSVARDGGNYGYTF. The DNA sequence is TGCAGCGTTGCCCGGGACGGGGGTAACTATGGCTACACCTTC.